This T cell receptor beta chain originates from a study of monozygotic twins with inflammatory bowel disease. There are 13 residues in the CDR3. Germline CDR1 SGHAT, CDR2 FQNNGV. In regard to this clonotype: The antigen remains unidentified.

The authors isolated total RNA from whole blood without sorting T cells. Study-wide results and limits: Among the T cells, different subtypes could not be distinguished.

Template-switch reactions added UMIs with a 6-nucleotide sample barcode. TCRdb reworked the 5' RACE reads into one entry per CDR3 protein, no DNA. The sample table includes about 350,000 distinct CDR3 sequences. The TCR comes from a human donor with ulcerative colitis or Crohn's disease, or a healthy co-twin of an affected twin (not recorded which). The material sequenced was blood. The rearrangement links TRBV11-2 to TRBJ2-2. Here the CDR3 reads CASSFGSHGELFF.